This T cell receptor (beta chain) was found in a study of T cells after yellow fever vaccination. Making TCR cDNA involved 5'RACE template switching, which added UMIs and a universal primer site. MiXCR was run by TCRdb on the 5' RACE reads, yielding one entry per CDR3 protein. The profile shows some 420,000 distinct CDR3 sequences, 18% of them singletons. Study-wide points: CD4 and CD8 compartments shared a small share of clonotypes. The presence of abundant clonotypes contaminating from the bulk population was possible in FACS-sorted repertoires.

CDR3 size: 18 residues. J was trimmed by 2 bases and V by 6 bases; bases with no gene match: 11. CDR1 and CDR2 (germline): SEHNR, FQNEAQ (reference sequence). This clonotype was observed a few times. What it recognizes is unknown. The clonotype originates from a man younger than 35 who received the YFV17D yellow fever vaccine. V and J are TRBV7-9 and TRBJ2-6, with 9 bases lining up with TRBD2. Material: PBMCs, obtained before the yellow fever booster vaccination. CDR3 sequence: CASSTAAASGAGANVLTF. The CDR3 nucleotides are TGTGCCAGCAGTACAGCGGCTGCTAGCGGGGCTGGGGCCAACGTCCTGACTTTC.